This T cell receptor beta chain was retrieved from a study of T cell clones after liver transplantation. At the level of the study: Draws occurred before transplant, before withdrawal, and after complete or failed withdrawal. General observations from the study: Graft donor-reactive T cells possibly entered the graft instead of undergoing deletion.

This clone was seen many times. Antigen specificity is unknown. Measured with immunoSEQ multiplex PCR; TCRdb has only the in-frame clones, and not every one. The sample holds about 100,000 clones, roughly four fifths seen once. The V gene lost 3 bases and the J gene lost 4 bases, with 18 bases spanning the gap. CDR1 SQVTM and CDR2 ANQGSEA come from the germline V gene. This CDR3 contains 15 residues. This specimen consisted of CD4+ T cells from blood, obtained before liver transplant. This receptor was taken from a human donor who received a liver transplant. The J gene is TRBJ2-5, the V gene TRBV29-1, with D perhaps matching TRBD1 (6 bases). Here the CDR3 reads CSVDPHNRVGETQYF. The CDR3 DNA reads TGCAGCGTTGACCCCCACAACAGGGTAGGAGAGACCCAGTACTTC.